This passage covers 13 T cell receptor beta chains from one sample sequenced in a study of OX40 agonist ivuxolimab in advanced cancers. The table came from immunoSEQ multiplex PCR; TCRdb's copy has only in-frame clones and leaves some out. The profile covers over 85,000 clones, with around 88% appearing a single time and 0.5% to 0.55% taken by the ten largest. The sequencing used CD4+ or CD8+ T cells sorted from blood, collected in a trial of the OX40 agonist ivuxolimab. These receptors all stem from an adult with an advanced solid tumor such as melanoma, head and neck, liver or kidney cancer.

J is TRBJ1-2 and V is TRBV2; maybe TRBD1 (5 bases). The CDR3 runs to 14 residues. V was pared by 6 bases and J by 3 bases, with 14 bases between. CDR1 is SNHLY and CDR2 is FYNNEI in the germline V gene. CDR3 nucleotide sequence: TGTGCCAGCAGCCCACTTGGGGGGGACTATGGCTACACCTTC. Translation gives CASSPLGGDYGYTF. The complete variable domain, with remaining parts taken from reference TRBV2 and TRBJ1-2, reads EPEVTQTPSHQVTQMGQEVILRCVPISNHLYFYWYRQILGQKVEFLVSFYNNEISEKSEIFDDQFSVERPDGSNFTLKIRSTKLEDSAMYFCASSPLGGDYGYTFGSGTRLTVV.

The chain carries TRBV11-2 and TRBJ2-7; 7 bases are a match to TRBD1. V lost 7 bases to trimming and J lost 2 bases; unmatched junction nucleotides: 8. The V gene's germline CDR1 is SGHAT and CDR2 FQNNGV. This CDR3 spans 14 amino acids. This CDR3 is CASTIGGITYEQYF. The CDR3 coding sequence is TGTGCCAGCACCATAGGGGGCATCACCTACGAGCAGTACTTC.

The chain combines TRBV19 with TRBJ1-3, with a tentative D call TRBD1 (6 bases). The CDR3 is made up of 14 amino acids. V was shortened by 10 bases and J by 8 bases, with 21 bases between the two germline ends. The germline V gene has CDR1 LNHDA and CDR2 SQIVND (reference sequence). The CDR3 coding sequence is TGTGCCACCGGTGAGGGGGTCAGCGGAGACACCATATATTTT. Protein sequence: CATGEGVSGDTIYF.

This clone was detected only a few times. The CDR3 loop reads CASSEIPGYTF. The CDR3 nucleotides read TGTGCCAGCAGTGAAATCCCGGGCTACACCTTC. This chain links TRBV6-1 with TRBJ1-2; D unclear. The ends were cut back, 2 bases at V and 8 bases at J, with 6 bases in the middle. The CDR3 contains 11 residues. CDR1 and CDR2 (germline): MNHNS, SASEGT.

The chain recombines TRBV5-4 with TRBJ1-2; D call uncertain. Trimming cost V 4 bases and J 4 bases, with 11 bases left between them. This CDR3 contains 13 residues. Germline assignment: CDR1 SGHNT and CDR2 YYREEE (reference sequence). DNA for the CDR3: TGTGCCAGCAGCCCGGGCAGCCGCTATGGCTACACCTTC. This sequence encodes CASSPGSRYGYTF. Filled out from reference TRBV5-4 and TRBJ1-2, the complete variable domain reads ETGVTQSPTHLIKTRGQQVTLRCSSQSGHNTVSWYQQALGQGPQFIFQYYREEENGRGNFPPRFSGLQFPNYSSELNVNALELDDSALYLCASSPGSRYGYTFGSGTRLTVV.

The sample holds a few counts of this clone. This rearrangement joins TRBV2 to TRBJ2-2, with 7 bases lining up with TRBD1. The CDR3 totals 14 residues. Germline trimming cut 7 bases from V and 5 bases from J; bases unmatched to any gene: 7. Germline lookup yields CDR1 SNHLY and CDR2 FYNNEI. The chain's CDR3 is CASTPQGMTGELFF. DNA of the CDR3: TGTGCCAGCACTCCACAGGGGATGACCGGGGAGCTGTTTTTT.

V gene TRBV6-5 combines with J gene TRBJ1-1; D is undetermined. Germline V gene data show CDR1 as MNHEY and CDR2 as SVGAGI. V was pared by 6 bases and J by 1 base, with 15 bases between. The CDR3 length is 15 residues. CDR3: CASRPGGSKNTEAFF. The CDR3, as DNA: TGTGCCAGCAGACCCGGTGGGAGTAAGAACACTGAAGCTTTCTTT.

This clone was counted a single time. This chain links TRBV19 with TRBJ1-1, with D unclear. The CDR3 runs 14 residues. V lost 3 bases, J lost 4 bases, and 12 bases lay in between. The germline CDR1 and CDR2 sequences are LNHDA and SQIVND (reference sequence). The CDR3 DNA sequence: TGTGCCAGTAGTATCGTCAGTTCCCCCACTGAAGCTTTCTTT. Encoded protein: CASSIVSSPTEAFF.

The rearrangement joins TRBV11-2 to TRBJ2-1; D possibly uses TRBD1 or TRBD2 (6 bases each). The V end lost 5 bases, the J end lost 8 bases, and 22 bases lay between the germline ends. Germline-derived CDR1 and CDR2 are SGHAT and FQNNGV. CDR3 length equals 16 residues. CDR3 region: CASSPIWGAWGDEQFF. The DNA for the CDR3 is TGTGCCAGCAGCCCGATTTGGGGGGCCTGGGGCGATGAGCAGTTCTTC.

The genes are TRBV5-6 and TRBJ2-2, with TRBD1 identical over 8 bases. This CDR3 is 14 amino acids long. V was pared by 7 bases and J by 4 bases, with 6 bases of the junction left unmatched. Germline V lookup: CDR1 SGHDT, CDR2 YYEEEE. CDR3: CASLIGQGTGELFF. In DNA form, the CDR3 reads TGTGCCAGCCTGATAGGACAGGGCACCGGGGAGCTGTTTTTT.

The chain combines TRBV4-1 with TRBJ2-7, with TRBD1 matching 7 bases. The CDR3 covers 15 residues. Germline lookup yields CDR1 MGHRA and CDR2 YSYEKL. The junction had 8 bases not matched to a gene; V was cut back by 3 bases and J by 3 bases. The CDR3 is CASSHRTGTDYEQYF. The CDR3 region has the DNA TGCGCCAGCAGCCATCGGACAGGAACAGACTACGAGCAGTACTTC.

The rearrangement uses TRBV5-5 and TRBJ2-7; 9 nucleotides match TRBD1. Looked up from germline, CDR1 is SGHKS and CDR2 is YYEKEE (reference sequence). Losses at the gene ends were 2 bases for V and 12 bases for J; bases not matched to a gene: 12. The CDR3 totals 14 residues. The CDR3, as DNA: TGTGCCAGCAGCTTAAGACAAGACAGGGGGTTTGGGTACTTC. Translated, it gives CASSLRQDRGFGYF.

V is TRBV7-3 and J is TRBJ2-4; 7 bases match TRBD1. V was clipped by 4 bases and J by 2 bases; unmatched bases: 5. CDR1 and CDR2 (germline): SGHTA, FQGTGA. This CDR3 has 15 amino acids. CDR3 sequence reads: CASSSSGGPKNIQYF. The CDR3 nucleotides read TGTGCCAGCAGCTCTTCAGGGGGTCCCAAAAACATTCAGTACTTC.